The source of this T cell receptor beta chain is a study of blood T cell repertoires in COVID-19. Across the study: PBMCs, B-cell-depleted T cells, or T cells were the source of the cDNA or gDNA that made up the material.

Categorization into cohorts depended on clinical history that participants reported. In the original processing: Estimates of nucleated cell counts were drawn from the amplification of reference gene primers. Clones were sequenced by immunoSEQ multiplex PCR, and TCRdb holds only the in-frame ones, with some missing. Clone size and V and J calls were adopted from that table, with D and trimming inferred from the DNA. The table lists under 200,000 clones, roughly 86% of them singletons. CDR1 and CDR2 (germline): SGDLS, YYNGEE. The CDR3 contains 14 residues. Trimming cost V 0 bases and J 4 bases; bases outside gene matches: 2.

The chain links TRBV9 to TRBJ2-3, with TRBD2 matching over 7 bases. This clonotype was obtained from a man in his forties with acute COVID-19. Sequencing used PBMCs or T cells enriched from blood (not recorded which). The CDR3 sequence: CASSVGTSSDTQYF. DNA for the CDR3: TGTGCCAGCAGCGTAGGGACTAGTTCAGATACGCAGTATTTT.